This paragraph reports one T cell receptor (beta chain). Its antigen is unknown. Using a J-beta primer mix together with a sample-barcoded 5' primer, a second PCR was run for roughly 7 to 11 cycles. Using its own MiXCR run on the 5' RACE reads, TCRdb lists one record per CDR3 protein. Among some 1.5 million distinct CDR3 sequences listed, roughly 27% were seen once. This specimen comes from a study of blood T cells in healthy people across ages. Study background: Roughly one uniquely barcoded beta molecule per two T cells was captured.

Study findings and constraints: It was not known whether donors were CMV positive (a possible confounder of expanded clonotype changes). Aged donors had fewer naive CD4+ cells and lower diversity than long-lived donors.

The V segment lost 3 bases and the J segment 6 bases; nucleotides outside the gene matches: 5. The CDR3 is made up of 15 amino acids. Donors were systemically healthy Caucasian individuals from Russia aged about 6 to 100 years. The sample comprised blood. This chain connects TRBV12-3 or TRBV12-4 to TRBJ1-5; 10 bases align to TRBD1. The source of this sequence is a woman in her thirties in good health. Here the CDR3 DNA reads TGTGCCAGCAGTTTCTCAGGGACAGGGGCTCAGCCCCAGCATTTT. Its protein product is CASSFSGTGAQPQHF.